Shown below are 9 T cell receptor beta chains from a single sample sequenced in a study of shared clonotypes between healthy human individuals. Profiled with immunoSEQ multiplex PCR; TCRdb holds only in-frame clones, not every one. In the table there are approximately 2.3 million clones, over 85% of which are singletons. The sample consisted of naive CD4+ T cells from PBMCs. As to subset: CD45RA+ positively selected. The origin of the receptors is a man aged 18 to 30 in good health. Some clones in this sample may be carry-over from other donors' samples.

This chain joins TRBV6-5 and TRBJ1-5; D is ambiguous. This CDR3 comprises 13 residues. V was cut by 7 bases and J by 6 bases, with 13 bases left in between. The V gene's germline CDR1 is MNHEY and CDR2 SVGAGI. For the CDR3, the DNA is TGTGCCAGCAAAGGTGGTGCGGGTCAGCCCCAGCATTTT. Protein sequence: CASKGGAGQPQHF.

This clone has just one count. J is TRBJ2-7 and V is TRBV28; unclear D gene. The germline V gene encodes CDR1 MDHEN and CDR2 SYDVKM. The CDR3 consists of 11 residues. V lost 8 bases, J lost 5 bases, and 10 bases lay in between. This CDR3 is CASSNPHEQYF. DNA for the CDR3: TGTGCCAGCTCAAACCCTCACGAGCAGTACTTC. Filled out from reference TRBV28 and TRBJ2-7, the complete variable domain reads DVKVTQSSRYLVKRTGEKVFLECVQDMDHENMFWYRQDPGLGLRLIYFSYDVKMKEKGDIPEGYSVSREKKERFSLILESASTNQTSMYLCASSNPHEQYFGPGTRLTVT.

About this clone itself: This same CDR3 is encoded by further DNA sequences in the sample. The chain couples TRBV15 to TRBJ1-1; D is possibly TRBD1 (5 bases). Between the trimmed V and J ends, which lost 0 bases and 1 base, there was a span of 9 bases. There are 15 residues in the CDR3. Germline V gene sequence: CDR1 LNHNV, CDR2 YYDKDF (reference sequence). CDR3 sequence: CATSRDRGANTEAFF. CDR3 in DNA: TGTGCCACCAGCAGAGATCGAGGGGCGAACACTGAAGCTTTCTTT.

This chain uses TRBV5-1 with TRBJ2-7, with TRBD1 matching 9 bases. CDR1 is SGHRS, CDR2 YFSETQ, per germline. V lost 4 bases and J lost 5; bases outside the gene matches: 13. The length of the CDR3 is 16 residues. The CDR3 sequence is CASSHSPGQGWNEQYF. For the CDR3, the DNA is TGCGCCAGCAGCCACTCCCCAGGACAGGGGTGGAACGAGCAGTACTTC.

The CDR3 loop is CASSTMDRARWNTEAFF. The CDR3 DNA sequence: TGCGCCAGCAGCACCATGGACAGGGCGAGATGGAACACTGAAGCTTTCTTT. V usage is TRBV5-1 and J usage is TRBJ1-1, with 8 nucleotides matching TRBD1. V lost 4 bases to trimming and J lost 1 base; unmatched junction nucleotides: 12. Per germline, CDR1 SGHRS and CDR2 YFSETQ. The CDR3 runs to 17 residues. Filled out from reference TRBV5-1 and TRBJ1-1, the complete variable domain reads KAGVTQTPRYLIKTRGQQVTLSCSPISGHRSVSWYQQTPGQGLQFLFEYFSETQRNKGNFPGRFSGRQFSNSRSEMNVSTLELGDSALYLCASSTMDRARWNTEAFFGQGTRLTVV.

The chain is built from TRBV7-9 and TRBJ2-5; possible D gene TRBD2, 5 bases. Trimming left V 5 bases short and J 3 bases short, with 16 bases between. This CDR3 region has 15 residues. CDR1 is SEHNR and CDR2 is FQNEAQ in the germline V gene (reference sequence). The CDR3, as DNA: TGTGCCAGCAGCCCCCGCTGGGCGGGTGAAGAGACCCAGTACTTC. Its translation is CASSPRWAGEETQYF.

J is TRBJ2-4 and V is TRBV6-1; maybe TRBD2 (6 bases). The length of the CDR3 is 15 residues. Germline V CDR1 and CDR2: MNHNS, SASEGT. V lost 4 bases to trimming and J lost 0 bases, with 10 bases between them. The CDR3 region is CASSVGGVAKNIQYF. As DNA, the CDR3 is TGTGCCAGCAGTGTTGGCGGGGTAGCCAAAAACATTCAGTACTTC.

This rearrangement joins TRBV5-1 to TRBJ2-3, with a possible D match to TRBD2 (6 bases). This CDR3 is 15 amino acids long. Germline CDR1 is SGHRS and CDR2 is YFSETQ. V was cut by 0 bases and J by 3 bases, with 11 bases left in between. CDR3 sequence (DNA): TGCGCCAGCAGCTTGGGACTAGTGACTACAGATACGCAGTATTTT. This encodes CASSLGLVTTDTQYF.

This clone was recorded once. CDR3 sequence reads: CASQQGGGGFYEQYF. CDR3 in DNA: TGTGCCAGCCAGCAGGGGGGAGGCGGGTTTTACGAGCAGTACTTC. The V call is TRBV7-2, the J call TRBJ2-7, with a possible D match to TRBD1 (7 bases). The CDR3 loop spans 15 amino acids. Between the trimmed V and J ends, which lost 8 bases and 4 bases, there was a span of 21 bases. Germline loops: CDR1 SGHTA, CDR2 FQGNSA.